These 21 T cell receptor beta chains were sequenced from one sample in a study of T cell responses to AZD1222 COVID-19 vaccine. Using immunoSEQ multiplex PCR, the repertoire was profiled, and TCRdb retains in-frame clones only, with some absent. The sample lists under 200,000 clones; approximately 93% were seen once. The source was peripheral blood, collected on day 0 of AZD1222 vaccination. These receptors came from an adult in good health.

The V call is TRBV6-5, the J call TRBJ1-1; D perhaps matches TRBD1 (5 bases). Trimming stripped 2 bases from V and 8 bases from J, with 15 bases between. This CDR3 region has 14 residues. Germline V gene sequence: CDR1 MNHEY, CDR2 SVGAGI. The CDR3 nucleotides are TGTGCCAGCAGTTACAGGGACGCAACCTTGGAAGCTTTCTTT. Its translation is CASSYRDATLEAFF.

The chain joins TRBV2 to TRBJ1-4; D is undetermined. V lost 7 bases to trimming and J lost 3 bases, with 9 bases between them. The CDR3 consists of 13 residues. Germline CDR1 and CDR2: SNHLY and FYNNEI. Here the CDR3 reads CASTRGPNEKLFF. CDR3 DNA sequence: TGTGCCAGCACTCGAGGGCCTAATGAAAAACTGTTTTTT.

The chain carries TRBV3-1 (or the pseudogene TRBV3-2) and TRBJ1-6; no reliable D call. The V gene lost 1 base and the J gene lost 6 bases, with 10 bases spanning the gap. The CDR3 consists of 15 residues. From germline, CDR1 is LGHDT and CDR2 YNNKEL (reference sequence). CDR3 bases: TGTGCCAGCAGCCAAGGGGGTCGGGGTAATTCACCCCTCCACTTT. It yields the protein CASSQGGRGNSPLHF.

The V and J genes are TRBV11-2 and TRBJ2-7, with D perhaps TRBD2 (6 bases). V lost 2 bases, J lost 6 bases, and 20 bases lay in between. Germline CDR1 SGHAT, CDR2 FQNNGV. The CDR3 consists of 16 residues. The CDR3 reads CASSLRGSRLVPEQYF. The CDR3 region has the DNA TGTGCCAGCAGCTTACGGGGGTCGCGACTAGTTCCCGAGCAGTACTTC.

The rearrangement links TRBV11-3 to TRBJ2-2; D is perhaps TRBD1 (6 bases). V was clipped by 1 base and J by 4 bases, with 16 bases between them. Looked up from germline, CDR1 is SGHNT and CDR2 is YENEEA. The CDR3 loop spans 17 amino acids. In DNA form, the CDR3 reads TGTGCCAGCAGCTTAGGATTTAGGCAGGGGATCACCGGGGAGCTGTTTTTT. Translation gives CASSLGFRQGITGELFF.

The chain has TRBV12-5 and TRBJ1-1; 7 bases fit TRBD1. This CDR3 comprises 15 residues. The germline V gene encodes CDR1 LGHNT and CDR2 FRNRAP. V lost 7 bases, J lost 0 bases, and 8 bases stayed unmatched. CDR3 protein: CASDPGTDMNTEAFF. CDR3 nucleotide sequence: TGTGCTAGTGATCCGGGGACAGACATGAACACTGAAGCTTTCTTT. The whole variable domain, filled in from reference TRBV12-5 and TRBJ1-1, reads DARVTQTPRHKVTEMGQEVTMRCQPILGHNTVFWYRQTMMQGLELLAYFRNRAPLDDSGMPKDRFSAEMPDATLATLKIQPSEPRDSAVYFCASDPGTDMNTEAFFGQGTRLTVV.

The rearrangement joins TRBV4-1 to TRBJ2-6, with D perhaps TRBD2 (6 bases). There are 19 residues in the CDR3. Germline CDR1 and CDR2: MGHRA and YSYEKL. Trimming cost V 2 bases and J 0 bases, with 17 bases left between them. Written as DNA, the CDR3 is TGCGCCAGCAGCCAAAGAAGTGCGGGACGGACCTCTGGGGCCAACGTCCTGACTTTC. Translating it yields CASSQRSAGRTSGANVLTF.

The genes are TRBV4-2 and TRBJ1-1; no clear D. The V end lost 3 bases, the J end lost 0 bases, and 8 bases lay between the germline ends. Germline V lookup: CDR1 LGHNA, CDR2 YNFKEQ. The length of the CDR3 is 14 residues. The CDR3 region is CASSHGLMNTEAFF. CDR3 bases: TGTGCCAGCAGCCATGGTCTTATGAACACTGAAGCTTTCTTT.

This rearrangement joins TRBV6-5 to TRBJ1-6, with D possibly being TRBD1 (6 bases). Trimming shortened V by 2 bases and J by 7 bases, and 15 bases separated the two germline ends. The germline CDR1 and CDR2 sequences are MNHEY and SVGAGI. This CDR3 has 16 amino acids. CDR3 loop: CASSYEGGLENSPLHF. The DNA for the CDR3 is TGTGCCAGCAGTTACGAAGGGGGGCTAGAGAATTCACCCCTCCACTTT.

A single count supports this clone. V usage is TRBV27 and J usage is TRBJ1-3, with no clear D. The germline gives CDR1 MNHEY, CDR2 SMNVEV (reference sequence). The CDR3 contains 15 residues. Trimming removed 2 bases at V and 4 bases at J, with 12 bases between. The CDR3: CASSLGKGSGNTIYF. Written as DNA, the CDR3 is TGTGCCAGCAGTTTAGGGAAGGGTTCCGGAAACACCATATATTTT.

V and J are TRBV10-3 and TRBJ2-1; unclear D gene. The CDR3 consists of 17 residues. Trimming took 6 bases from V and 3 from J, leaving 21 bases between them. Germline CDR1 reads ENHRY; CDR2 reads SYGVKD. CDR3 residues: CAISPLKTKLGYNEQFF. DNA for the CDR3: TGTGCCATCAGCCCCCTAAAGACGAAGCTGGGCTACAATGAGCAGTTCTTC.

CDR3 in DNA: TGTGCCAGTAGTGCAGGGGTTGGGACTGAAGCTTTCTTT. Translation: CASSAGVGTEAFF. The chain joins TRBV19 to TRBJ1-1; D possibly corresponds to TRBD1 (6 bases). The germline CDR1 and CDR2 sequences are LNHDA and SQIVND (reference sequence). The CDR3 sequence is 13 residues long. Trimming left V 5 bases short and J 5 bases short, with 12 bases between.

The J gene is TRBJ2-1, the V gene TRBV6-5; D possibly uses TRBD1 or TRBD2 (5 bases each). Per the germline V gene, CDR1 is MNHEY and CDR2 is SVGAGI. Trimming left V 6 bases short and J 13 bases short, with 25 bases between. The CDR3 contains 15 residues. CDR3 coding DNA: TGTGCCAGCAGCCGGGGTTGGCAGGGCTTGCAAGTCCAGTTCTTC. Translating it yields CASSRGWQGLQVQFF.

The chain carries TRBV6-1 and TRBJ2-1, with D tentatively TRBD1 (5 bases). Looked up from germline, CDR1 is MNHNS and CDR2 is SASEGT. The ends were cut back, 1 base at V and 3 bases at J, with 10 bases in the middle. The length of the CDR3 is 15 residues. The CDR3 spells CASSEGGWYYNEQFF. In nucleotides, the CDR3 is TGTGCCAGCAGTGAAGGGGGCTGGTACTACAATGAGCAGTTCTTC.

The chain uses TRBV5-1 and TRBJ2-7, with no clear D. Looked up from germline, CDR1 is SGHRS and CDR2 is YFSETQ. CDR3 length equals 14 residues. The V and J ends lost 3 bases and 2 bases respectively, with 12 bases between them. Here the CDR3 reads CASSSPFGTYEQYF. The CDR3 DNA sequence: TGCGCCAGCAGCTCGCCCTTTGGTACCTACGAGCAGTACTTC.

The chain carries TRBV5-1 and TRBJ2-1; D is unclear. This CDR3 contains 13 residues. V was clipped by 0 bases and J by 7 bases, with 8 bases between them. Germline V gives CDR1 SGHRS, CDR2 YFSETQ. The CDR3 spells CASSLGRPNEQFF. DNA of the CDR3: TGCGCCAGCAGCTTGGGTCGGCCGAATGAGCAGTTCTTC.

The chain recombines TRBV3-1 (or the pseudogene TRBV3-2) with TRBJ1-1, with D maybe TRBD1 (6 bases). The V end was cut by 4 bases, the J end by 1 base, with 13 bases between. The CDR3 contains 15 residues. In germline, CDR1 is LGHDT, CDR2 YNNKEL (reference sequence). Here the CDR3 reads CASSRTGTSNTEAFF. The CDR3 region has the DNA TGTGCCAGCAGCCGCACCGGGACATCGAACACTGAAGCTTTCTTT.

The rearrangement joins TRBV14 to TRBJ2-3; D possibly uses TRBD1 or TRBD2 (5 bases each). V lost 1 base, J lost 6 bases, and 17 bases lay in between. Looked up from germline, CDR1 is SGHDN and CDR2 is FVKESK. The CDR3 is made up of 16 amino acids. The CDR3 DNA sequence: TGTGCCAGCAGCCAAGGAGGGGCGGGTCTTCTGGATACGCAGTATTTT. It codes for CASSQGGAGLLDTQYF.

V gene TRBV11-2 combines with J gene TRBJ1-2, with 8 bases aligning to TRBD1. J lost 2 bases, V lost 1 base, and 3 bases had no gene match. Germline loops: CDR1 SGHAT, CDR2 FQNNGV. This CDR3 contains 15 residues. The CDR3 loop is CASSLVPGGNYGYTF. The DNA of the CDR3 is TGTGCCAGCAGCTTAGTACCAGGGGGCAACTATGGCTACACCTTC.

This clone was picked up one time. CDR3 protein: CASSPISPPVGASSYGYTF. The CDR3 DNA sequence: TGTGCCAGCAGTCCCATTTCCCCTCCCGTCGGGGCATCCAGCTATGGCTACACCTTC. The V gene is TRBV27, the J gene TRBJ1-2; D might be TRBD1 (5 bases). V lost 5 bases and J lost 4, with 29 bases in between. Germline V CDR1 and CDR2: MNHEY, SMNVEV (reference sequence). This CDR3 is built from 19 residues.

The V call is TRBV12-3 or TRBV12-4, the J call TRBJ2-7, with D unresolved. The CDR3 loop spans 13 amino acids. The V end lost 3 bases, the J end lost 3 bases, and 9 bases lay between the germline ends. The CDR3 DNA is TGTGCCAGCAGTTTCGGCAACTTCTACGAGCAGTACTTC. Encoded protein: CASSFGNFYEQYF.